A selection of T cell receptor beta chains follows, all from one sample in a study of regulatory T cells in long-lasting Graves disease. TCRdb redid the calling of the multiplex PCR reads with MiXCR, one entry per CDR3 protein. Altogether roughly 300,000 distinct CDR3 sequences are present, roughly a fifth being singletons, with the ten largest covering around 50%. The sequencing used peripheral blood mononuclear cells (PBMCs), collected when the disease was refractory, from a patient treated with antithyroid drugs. The receptors derive from a female donor with Graves disease. Each CDR3 is given with its conserved first and last residue. The order of the fields is clone size, V gene, J gene, D gene, CDR3 DNA, CDR3 protein. A D gene is named only where the DNA matches it firmly. Clone sizes are given selectively: once, few, many, or a class where the clone is expanded.

abundance: many; v_gene: TRBV7-2; j_gene: TRBJ2-7; d_gene: TRBD1; CDR3nt: TGTGCCAGCAGCTTAGTTGGGGGGACAGGGGTCGAGCAGTACTTC; CDR3aa: CASSLVGGTGVEQYF
abundance: NA; v_gene: TRBV9; j_gene: TRBJ2-5; d_gene: NA; CDR3nt: TGTGCCAGCAGCGTAAGTGGGCAGTTCCAAGAGACCCAGTACTTC; CDR3aa: CASSVSGQFQETQYF
abundance: NA; v_gene: TRBV20-1; j_gene: TRBJ1-5; d_gene: NA; CDR3nt: TGCAGTGCTAGGAAGCCAGTCCCAGTGTATAGCAATCAGCCCCAGCATTTT; CDR3aa: CSARKPVPVYSNQPQHF
abundance: few; v_gene: TRBV20-1; j_gene: TRBJ2-7; d_gene: NA; CDR3nt: TGCAGTGCTAGAGACGGGCGGGTATACGAGCAGTACTTC; CDR3aa: CSARDGRVYEQYF
abundance: many; v_gene: TRBV6-1; j_gene: TRBJ2-2; d_gene: TRBD2; CDR3nt: TGTGCCAGCAGTGACGGGACTAGCGGATACGCGAACACCGGGGAGCTGTTTTTT; CDR3aa: CASSDGTSGYANTGELFF
abundance: many; v_gene: TRBV7-9; j_gene: TRBJ1-1; d_gene: NA; CDR3nt: TGTGCCAGCAGCTTAGATCGAGAAAACACTGAAGCTTTCTTT; CDR3aa: CASSLDRENTEAFF
abundance: NA; v_gene: TRBV10-1; j_gene: TRBJ2-1; d_gene: NA; CDR3nt: TGCGCCAGCAGCACGGGAGTGGTCGGGAATGAGCAGTTCTTC; CDR3aa: CASSTGVVGNEQFF
abundance: once; v_gene: TRBV7-9; j_gene: TRBJ2-7; d_gene: TRBD2; CDR3nt: TGTGCCAGCAGGAGTAGCGGGAGTAACGAGCAGTACTTC; CDR3aa: CASRSSGSNEQYF
abundance: few; v_gene: TRBV28; j_gene: TRBJ2-3; d_gene: TRBD2; CDR3nt: TGTGCCAGCAGTTCATACGGGACTAGCGGGAGGAGGACAGATACGCAGTATTTT; CDR3aa: CASSSYGTSGRRTDTQYF
abundance: many; v_gene: TRBV2; j_gene: TRBJ2-7; d_gene: TRBD1; CDR3nt: TGTGCCAGCAGTCATTGGACAGGGGGCTCATACGAGCAGTACTTC; CDR3aa: CASSHWTGGSYEQYF
abundance: many; v_gene: TRBV7-2; j_gene: TRBJ2-7; d_gene: NA; CDR3nt: TGTGCCAGCAGCGAAGGCGCGACGGCCGAGCAGTACTTC; CDR3aa: CASSEGATAEQYF
abundance: NA; v_gene: TRBV28; j_gene: TRBJ2-1; d_gene: TRBD2; CDR3nt: TGTGCCAGCAGTTTAGGGACTAGCGGGAGTAGTGAGCAGTTCTTC; CDR3aa: CASSLGTSGSSEQFF
abundance: NA; v_gene: TRBV3-1; j_gene: TRBJ2-6; d_gene: NA; CDR3nt: TGTGCCAGCAGCCCCCGGGGTACAGTGACGTTAATCCCTGGGGCCAACGTCCTGACTTTC; CDR3aa: CASSPRGTVTLIPGANVLTF
abundance: many; v_gene: TRBV3-1; j_gene: TRBJ1-2; d_gene: NA; CDR3nt: TGTGCCAGCAGCCAAGCGCGGGGCGACGGCTACACCTTC; CDR3aa: CASSQARGDGYTF
abundance: many; v_gene: TRBV7-2; j_gene: TRBJ2-4; d_gene: NA; CDR3nt: TGTGCCAGCAGCCAACGAGGGGGGGCCCCACTAAACATTCAGTACTTC; CDR3aa: CASSQRGGAPLNIQYF
abundance: few; v_gene: TRBV19; j_gene: TRBJ2-5; d_gene: NA; CDR3nt: TGTGCCAGTAGTGGTTTGGCAGGGTCCTTTAGAGAGACCCAGTACTTC; CDR3aa: CASSGLAGSFRETQYF
abundance: many; v_gene: TRBV28; j_gene: TRBJ2-5; d_gene: TRBD2; CDR3nt: TGTGCCAGCAGTTCGTATAGCGGGATGGAGACCCAGTACTTC; CDR3aa: CASSSYSGMETQYF
abundance: NA; v_gene: TRBV19; j_gene: TRBJ2-2; d_gene: TRBD2; CDR3nt: TGTGCCAGTAGTCCAGAACTAGCGGCGAACACCGGGGAGCTGTTTTTT; CDR3aa: CASSPELAANTGELFF
abundance: NA; v_gene: TRBV5-1; j_gene: TRBJ1-5; d_gene: NA; CDR3nt: TGCGCCAGCAGCTTGGAAGGGATGGGCAATCAGCCCCAGCATTTT; CDR3aa: CASSLEGMGNQPQHF
abundance: many; v_gene: TRBV28; j_gene: TRBJ1-2; d_gene: NA; CDR3nt: TGTGCCAGCAACCGAAACGGGGGGCTGGATGGCTACACCTTC; CDR3aa: CASNRNGGLDGYTF
abundance: NA; v_gene: TRBV18; j_gene: TRBJ1-1; d_gene: NA; CDR3nt: TGTGCCAGCTCACCACCACAGGGTGTTACTTTCTTT; CDR3aa: CASSPPQGVTFF
abundance: few; v_gene: TRBV18; j_gene: TRBJ2-7; d_gene: TRBD2; CDR3nt: TGTGCCAGCTCACCGGCTAGCGGAGCATCCTACGAGCAGTACTTC; CDR3aa: CASSPASGASYEQYF
abundance: few; v_gene: TRBV4-1; j_gene: TRBJ1-4; d_gene: NA; CDR3nt: TGCGCCAGCAGCCAAGTTGGGGGTGGAAAACTGTTTTTT; CDR3aa: CASSQVGGGKLFF
abundance: NA; v_gene: TRBV5-1; j_gene: TRBJ2-1; d_gene: TRBD1; CDR3nt: TGCGCCAGCAGCTTGGGTGGGACAGGGACCTACAATGAGCAGTTCTTC; CDR3aa: CASSLGGTGTYNEQFF
abundance: few; v_gene: TRBV20-1; j_gene: TRBJ2-7; d_gene: TRBD2; CDR3nt: TGCAGTGCTAGAGAGGGGGGGGAGGGCCACGAGCAGTACTTC; CDR3aa: CSAREGGEGHEQYF
abundance: many; v_gene: TRBV11-2; j_gene: TRBJ1-2; d_gene: NA; CDR3nt: TGTGCCAGCAGCTTAGATATGCCCAGAGACTATGGCTACACCTTC; CDR3aa: CASSLDMPRDYGYTF
abundance: NA; v_gene: TRBV27; j_gene: TRBJ2-7; d_gene: NA; CDR3nt: TGTGCCAGCAGTACTACCGGGATCTACGAGCAGTACTTC; CDR3aa: CASSTTGIYEQYF
abundance: many; v_gene: TRBV20-1; j_gene: TRBJ2-7; d_gene: TRBD1; CDR3nt: TGCAGTGCTGGGCAGGGACAGGGGATCAACGAGCAGTACTTC; CDR3aa: CSAGQGQGINEQYF
abundance: few; v_gene: TRBV18; j_gene: TRBJ1-1; d_gene: TRBD1; CDR3nt: TGTGCCAGCTCACCGACAGGGGCGAGAACTGAAGCTTTCTTT; CDR3aa: CASSPTGARTEAFF
abundance: few; v_gene: TRBV10-3; j_gene: TRBJ1-2; d_gene: NA; CDR3nt: TGTGCCATCAGTGACCCCACAGGGAATGGCTACACCTTC; CDR3aa: CAISDPTGNGYTF
abundance: NA; v_gene: TRBV6-2/TRBV6-3; j_gene: TRBJ1-2; d_gene: NA; CDR3nt: TGTGCCAGCAGCCCAGGACAAATTCACTATGGCTACACCTTC; CDR3aa: CASSPGQIHYGYTF
abundance: many; v_gene: TRBV6-1; j_gene: TRBJ1-1; d_gene: TRBD1; CDR3nt: TGTGCCAGCAGTATCGGGACAGGGGGCGCGTACACTGAAGCTTTCTTT; CDR3aa: CASSIGTGGAYTEAFF
abundance: NA; v_gene: TRBV7-2; j_gene: TRBJ1-6; d_gene: TRBD1; CDR3nt: TGTGCCAGCAGTTGGAGCGGACAGGGGAATTCACCCCTCCACTTT; CDR3aa: CASSWSGQGNSPLHF
abundance: NA; v_gene: TRBV6-1; j_gene: TRBJ1-2; d_gene: NA; CDR3nt: TGTGCCAGCAGTAACCCAGGGGACGGGTTAGACTATGGCTACACCTTC; CDR3aa: CASSNPGDGLDYGYTF
abundance: many; v_gene: TRBV28; j_gene: TRBJ1-1; d_gene: NA; CDR3nt: TGTGCCAGCAGAGCATCACCATTGACGCCGAACACTGAAGCTTTCTTT; CDR3aa: CASRASPLTPNTEAFF
abundance: NA; v_gene: TRBV7-9; j_gene: TRBJ2-3; d_gene: TRBD2; CDR3nt: TGTGCCAGCAGCCCCCGACTAGCGGGAGGCACAGATACGCAGTATTTT; CDR3aa: CASSPRLAGGTDTQYF